This is a list of T cell receptor beta chains from one sample in a study of blood T cell repertoires in COVID-19. The method was immunoSEQ multiplex PCR; TCRdb's version includes in-frame clones alone and lacks a portion of them. The table has about 200,000 clones, 65% to 85% seen once; the top ten hold about 7.2%. Input material: PBMCs or T cells enriched from blood (not recorded which). All receptors come from a middle-aged woman with acute COVID-19. The CDR3 runs from the conserved cysteine through the conserved F or W. A D gene is named only where the DNA matches it firmly. Size tells how often a clone was seen (once, few, many) or the class of an expanded clone, and some rows leave it out.

>-|TRBJ2-3|TRBD2|TRBV5-6
CASSLFGLAGVTDTQYF
TGTGCCAGCAGCTTGTTCGGACTAGCGGGAGTGACAGATACGCAGTATTTT
>once|TRBJ1-5|-|TRBV24-1
CATSETTGGTQPQHF
TGTGCCACCAGTGAGACGACGGGGGGAACCCAGCCCCAGCATTTT
>-|TRBJ2-3|TRBD1|TRBV2
CASSIQGRLSTDTQYF
TGTGCCAGCAGTATACAGGGGAGACTTAGCACAGATACGCAGTATTTT
>-|TRBJ1-1|-|TRBV6-2/TRBV6-3
CASSYSVEVMNTEAFF
TGTGCCAGCAGTTATTCGGTTGAGGTCATGAACACTGAAGCTTTCTTT
>-|TRBJ1-2|-|TRBV5-5
CASSLDPDGGYTF
TGTGCCAGCAGCTTGGATCCCGATGGCGGCTACACCTTC
>-|TRBJ1-1|TRBD1|TRBV6-5
CASRTGLDTEAFF
TGTGCCAGCAGGACAGGGTTAGACACTGAAGCTTTCTTT
>-|TRBJ1-4|-|TRBV18
CASSPRVKNGEKLFF
TGTGCCAGCTCACCACGTGTTAAAAACGGGGAAAAACTGTTTTTT
>few|TRBJ2-3|TRBD2|TRBV29-1
CSVERGGRGTDTQYF
TGCAGCGTTGAAAGGGGCGGGAGAGGCACAGATACGCAGTATTTT
>-|TRBJ2-3|TRBD2|TRBV5-1
CASSWKASSGMSTDTQYF
TGCGCCAGCAGCTGGAAAGCGTCGAGCGGGATGAGCACAGATACGCAGTATTTT
>-|TRBJ2-2|TRBD2|TRBV9
CASSRVSGKNTGELFF
TGTGCCAGCAGCCGAGTTAGCGGGAAGAACACCGGGGAGCTGTTTTTT
>once|TRBJ2-7|TRBD1|TRBV9
CASTVGQGPYEQYF
TGTGCCAGCACCGTGGGACAGGGGCCCTACGAGCAGTACTTC
>-|TRBJ2-7|-|TRBV7-2
CASSFTGSYEQYF
TGTGCCAGCAGCTTCACAGGCTCCTACGAGCAGTACTTC
>-|TRBJ2-1|TRBD2|TRBV19
CASQPPSGSGANEQFF
TGTGCCAGCCAACCACCTAGCGGGAGTGGCGCCAATGAGCAGTTCTTC
>once|TRBJ1-4|TRBD1|TRBV19
CASSTGTGSHEKLFF
TGTGCCAGTAGTACCGGGACAGGGTCCCATGAAAAACTGTTTTTT
>-|TRBJ1-2|-|TRBV5-1
CASSLPTRSNYGYTF
TGCGCCAGCAGCTTGCCCACTCGGTCTAACTATGGCTACACCTTC
>-|TRBJ1-1|TRBD1|TRBV28
CASRAGTANTEAFF
TGTGCCAGCAGAGCCGGGACAGCGAACACTGAAGCTTTCTTT
>-|TRBJ1-2|-|TRBV5-1
CASGRTEVYGYTF
TGCGCCAGCGGAAGGACAGAAGTCTATGGCTACACCTTC
>-|TRBJ1-3|TRBD1|TRBV14
CASSQRTGTGNTIYF
TGTGCCAGCAGCCAAAGGACAGGGACTGGAAACACCATATATTTT